The rows below give T cell receptor beta chains drawn from one sample of a study of cytomegalovirus exposure and HLA in healthy donors. Assay used: immunoSEQ multiplex PCR; TCRdb lists only in-frame clones, some missing. The sample consists of about 37,000 clones, around two thirds of them appearing once. Source material: PBMCs. The receptors stem from a man aged 30 to 45 in good health and CMV-seronegative. The conserved cysteine and the conserved F or W are not part of the CDR3 here. Clone size is given for some rows only: seen once, a few or many times, or a class if the clone is expanded.

clone_size v_call cdr3_length cdr3_aa
. TRBV6-1 10 AGRQGNQPQH
. TRBV5-1 16 ASSAGTGGDRSSYEQY
once TRBV2 13 ASSDPSGRIETQY
. TRBV5-1 13 ASSAGETDSHGYT
few TRBV28 11 ASSARLSPPAD
. TRBV19 15 ASSTQQGLPGANVLT
. TRBV5-1 13 ASSKRAGDSGELF
. TRBV27 14 ASSPRATGGSYEQY
. TRBV4-1 14 ASSQAASGSSYTQY
. TRBV10-3 11 AARGGSGETQY
. TRBV5-4 11 ASSEEGGPAQH
. TRBV19 11 ASGDRGTYEQY
. TRBV5-5 11 ASSLSGGQPQH
. TRBV9 14 ASSAHGQGSQETQY
. TRBV5-1 11 ASSTFGGETQY
. TRBV7-6 13 ASSDRPTGYEKLF
. TRBV14 13 ASSPWGGMHGELF
few TRBV15 13 ATSTSRGDYNEQF
. TRBV7-9 15 ASSSARLAGVYGEQF
. TRBV10-3 14 AISETTSGRTDTQY
. TRBV19 10 ASSIGSTEAF
. TRBV5-3 17 ARSSQGTRPLYSNQPQH
few TRBV2 11 ASSRLKDTEAF
. TRBV7-2 15 ASSLGVSTGTGETQY
. TRBV7-6 13 ASSLRDREYNEQF
few TRBV7-3 12 ASSFVPNTGELF
. TRBV2 13 ASSAFDRVRDGYT
. TRBV20-1 9 SAGENTEAF
. TRBV10-2 12 ASAVADSTDTQY
. TRBV10-2 13 ASRPRLAGYNEQF
. TRBV19 17 ASSIWGPVPTRQGREAF
. TRBV5-1 12 ASSLSVDTDTQY
. TRBV5-6 10 ASSRIHTEAF
. TRBV5-1 13 ASSPTSGRATEQY
. TRBV27 13 ASSLGRGLSYEQY
. TRBV10-3 10 AISETGWEQY
. TRBV19 10 ASRQGAGEQY
. TRBV28 13 ASHAGAGSSYEQY
. TRBV2 15 ASIGTSGGMGTGELF
. TRBV6-6 12 ASSYGGRTGELF
many TRBV6-1 12 ASSERLGHYEQY
few TRBV27 14 ASSLSAGSGANVLT
. TRBV4-1 13 ASSPSSGEVRSQY
. TRBV2 12 ASSTTTNTGELF
. TRBV9 14 ASSVSAGNGDNEQF
few TRBV2 15 ASSLGGGTSGRYEQY
. TRBV28 13 ASRLGTVHSYGYT
. TRBV25-1 13 ASSEKGLNTGELF
few TRBV7-8 16 ASSLVVASSSGEETQY
. TRBV5-1 14 ASSYGHSGANYGYP